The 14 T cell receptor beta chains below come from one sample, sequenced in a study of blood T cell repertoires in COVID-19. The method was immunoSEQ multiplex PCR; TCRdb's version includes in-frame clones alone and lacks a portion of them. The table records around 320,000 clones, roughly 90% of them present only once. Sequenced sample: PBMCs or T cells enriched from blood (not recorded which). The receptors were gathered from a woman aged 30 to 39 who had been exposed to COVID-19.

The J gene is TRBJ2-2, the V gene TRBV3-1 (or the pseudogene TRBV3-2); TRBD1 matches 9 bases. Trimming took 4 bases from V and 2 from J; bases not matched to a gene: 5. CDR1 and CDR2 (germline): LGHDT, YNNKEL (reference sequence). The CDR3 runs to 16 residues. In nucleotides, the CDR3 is TGTGCCAGCAGCCTCAAGGGACAGGGCAACACCGGGGAGCTGTTTTTT. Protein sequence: CASSLKGQGNTGELFF.

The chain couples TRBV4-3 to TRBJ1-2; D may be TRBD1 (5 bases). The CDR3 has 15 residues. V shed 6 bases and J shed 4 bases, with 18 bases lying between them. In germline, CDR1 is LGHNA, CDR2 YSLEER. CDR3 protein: CASRADRSEAYGYTF. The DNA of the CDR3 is TGCGCCAGCAGGGCTGACAGATCAGAAGCCTATGGCTACACCTTC.

This chain's CDR3 is CASSQWDRRNYGYTF. The CDR3 DNA is TGTGCCAGCAGCCAATGGGACAGGCGAAACTATGGCTACACCTTC. This sequence joins TRBV3-1 (or the pseudogene TRBV3-2) and TRBJ1-2; TRBD1 matches 8 bases. The CDR3 runs 15 residues. The V gene end was trimmed by 2 bases and the J gene end by 2 bases; junction bases not matched to a gene: 4. Germline V gene lookup returns CDR1 LGHDT and CDR2 YNNKEL (reference sequence).

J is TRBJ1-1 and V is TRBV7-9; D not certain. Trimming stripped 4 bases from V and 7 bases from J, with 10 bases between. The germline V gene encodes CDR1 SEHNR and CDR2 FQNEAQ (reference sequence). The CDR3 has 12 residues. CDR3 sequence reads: CASSSPLGEAFF. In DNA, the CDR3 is TGTGCCAGCAGCTCACCCCTAGGTGAAGCTTTCTTT.

The CDR3 here is CASSLRLRRGETQYF. CDR3 sequence (DNA): TGTGCCAGCAGCTTGAGGTTGCGGCGCGGGGAGACCCAGTACTTC. The gene calls are TRBV5-6 and TRBJ2-5, with a tentative D call TRBD2 (5 bases). CDR1 SGHDT and CDR2 YYEEEE come from the germline V gene. The CDR3 consists of 15 residues. Trimming cost V 1 base and J 5 bases, with 15 bases left between them.

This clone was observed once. In DNA, the CDR3 is TGTGCCAGCAGCCAGCAGAACAGGGTTAGAGGGGAGCTGTTTTTT. Translated, it gives CASSQQNRVRGELFF. The chain combines TRBV5-4 with TRBJ2-2; possibly TRBD1 for D (6 bases). The CDR3 is 15 amino acids. V lost 4 bases and J lost 8, with 18 bases in between. CDR1 and CDR2 from the germline V gene are SGHNT and YYREEE (reference sequence). Using reference TRBV5-4 and TRBJ2-2 for the parts outside the CDR3, the full variable domain is ETGVTQSPTHLIKTRGQQVTLRCSSQSGHNTVSWYQQALGQGPQFIFQYYREEENGRGNFPPRFSGLQFPNYSSELNVNALELDDSALYLCASSQQNRVRGELFFGEGSRLTVL.

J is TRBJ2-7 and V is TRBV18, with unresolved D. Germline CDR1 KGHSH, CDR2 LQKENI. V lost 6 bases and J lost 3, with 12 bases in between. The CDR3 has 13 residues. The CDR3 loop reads CASSPGSGYEQYF. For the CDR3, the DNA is TGTGCCAGCTCCCCGGGTTCGGGCTACGAGCAGTACTTC.

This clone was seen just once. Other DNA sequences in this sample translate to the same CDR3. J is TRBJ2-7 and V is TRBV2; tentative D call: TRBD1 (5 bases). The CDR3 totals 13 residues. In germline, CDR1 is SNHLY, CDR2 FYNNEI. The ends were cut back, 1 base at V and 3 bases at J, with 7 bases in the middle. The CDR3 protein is CASSEGQFYEQYF. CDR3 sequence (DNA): TGTGCCAGCAGTGAAGGACAGTTCTACGAGCAGTACTTC.

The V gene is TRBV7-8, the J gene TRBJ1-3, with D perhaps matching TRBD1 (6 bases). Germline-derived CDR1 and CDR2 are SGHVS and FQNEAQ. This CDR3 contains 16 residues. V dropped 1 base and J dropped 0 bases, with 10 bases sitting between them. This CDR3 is CASSLVGGSSGNTIYF. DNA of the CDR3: TGTGCCAGCAGCTTAGTAGGGGGATCCTCTGGAAACACCATATATTTT.

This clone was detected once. As DNA, the CDR3 is TGCGCCAGCAGGGGGTTCGCCGGGACAGGGACTGGGGAGACCCAGTACTTC. The encoded protein is CASRGFAGTGTGETQYF. This sequence joins TRBV5-1 and TRBJ2-5; 9 nucleotides agree with TRBD1. CDR3 length equals 17 residues. CDR1 is SGHRS and CDR2 is YFSETQ in the germline V gene. V shed 5 bases and J 5 bases; nucleotides not matched to a gene: 16.

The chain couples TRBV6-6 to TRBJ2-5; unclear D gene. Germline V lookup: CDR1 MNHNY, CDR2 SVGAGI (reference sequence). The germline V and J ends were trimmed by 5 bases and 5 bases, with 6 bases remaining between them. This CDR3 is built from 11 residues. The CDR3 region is CASSRVETQYF. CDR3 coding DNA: TGTGCCAGCAGTAGAGTCGAGACCCAGTACTTC.

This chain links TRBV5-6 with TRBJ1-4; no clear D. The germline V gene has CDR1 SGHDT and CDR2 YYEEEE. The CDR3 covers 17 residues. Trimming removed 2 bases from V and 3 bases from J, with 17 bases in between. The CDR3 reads CASSLGFGPEANEKLFF. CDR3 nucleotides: TGTGCCAGCAGCTTAGGCTTTGGGCCGGAGGCTAATGAAAAACTGTTTTTT.

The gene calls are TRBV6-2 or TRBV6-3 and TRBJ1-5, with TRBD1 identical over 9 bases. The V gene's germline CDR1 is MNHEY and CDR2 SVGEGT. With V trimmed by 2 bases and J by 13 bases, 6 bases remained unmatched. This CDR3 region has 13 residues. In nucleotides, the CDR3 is TGTGCCAGCAGTTACCGGGACAGGGAAGGACAGCATTTT. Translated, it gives CASSYRDREGQHF.

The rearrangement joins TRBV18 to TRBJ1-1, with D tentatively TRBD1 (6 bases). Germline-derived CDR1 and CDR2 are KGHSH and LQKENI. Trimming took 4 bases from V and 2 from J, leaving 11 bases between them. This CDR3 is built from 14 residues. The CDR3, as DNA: TGTGCCAGCTCACGGGGGCACCTTAACACTGAAGCTTTCTTT. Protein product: CASSRGHLNTEAFF.